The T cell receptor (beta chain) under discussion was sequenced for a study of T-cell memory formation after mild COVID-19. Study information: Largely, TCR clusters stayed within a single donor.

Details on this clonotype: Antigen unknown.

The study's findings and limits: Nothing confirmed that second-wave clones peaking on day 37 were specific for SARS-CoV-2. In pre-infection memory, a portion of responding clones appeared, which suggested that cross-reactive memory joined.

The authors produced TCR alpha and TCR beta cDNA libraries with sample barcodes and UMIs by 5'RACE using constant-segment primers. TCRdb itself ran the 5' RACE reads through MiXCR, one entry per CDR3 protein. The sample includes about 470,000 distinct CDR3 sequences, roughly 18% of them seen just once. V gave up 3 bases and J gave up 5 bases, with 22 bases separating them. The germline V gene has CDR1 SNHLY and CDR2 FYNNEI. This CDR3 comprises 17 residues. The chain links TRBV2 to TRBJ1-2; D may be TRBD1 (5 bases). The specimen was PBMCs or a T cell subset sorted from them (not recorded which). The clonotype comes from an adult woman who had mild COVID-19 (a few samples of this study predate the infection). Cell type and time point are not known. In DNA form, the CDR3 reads TGTGCCAGCAGTGAGCAGGGACGGCCCGCGAATTTATATGGCTACACCTTC. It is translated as CASSEQGRPANLYGYTF.